One and the same sample provided the 24 T cell receptor beta chains below, sequenced in a study of early T cells in non-severe SARS-CoV-2 infection. TCRdb ran MiXCR on the 5' RACE reads and lists one entry per CDR3 protein. The table records more than 20,000 distinct CDR3 sequences, 4% to 5.5% of them present only once. Sequencing was done on a sample of whole blood. Every receptor here comes from an adult who was a healthcare worker with PCR-confirmed SARS-CoV-2 infection or an uninfected control (not recorded which).

Many counts were recorded for this clonotype. This chain joins TRBV7-6 and TRBJ2-2; 8 bases map to TRBD2. Losses at the gene ends were 4 bases for V and 1 base for J; bases not matched to a gene: 8. CDR3 length: 17 residues. CDR1 and CDR2 (germline): SGHVS, FNYEAQ. CDR3 nucleotide sequence: TGTGCCAGCAGCTCCCGGGGGGGCAGCTTGAACACCGGGGAGCTGTTTTTT. As protein: CASSSRGGSLNTGELFF.

The chain carries TRBV13 and TRBJ2-7; TRBD2 might be the D (6 bases). Trimming shortened V by 5 bases and J by 7 bases, and 12 bases separated the two germline ends. CDR1 is PRHDT and CDR2 is FYEKMQ in the germline V gene (reference sequence). The CDR3 length is 12 residues. Here the CDR3 DNA reads TGTGCCAGCAGCATCCCCGCGGGGGAGCAGTACTTC. Translated, it gives CASSIPAGEQYF.

This clonotype has a count of ten or more. The V gene is TRBV27, the J gene TRBJ2-7, with TRBD1 matching over 7 bases. Unmatched junction bases numbered 10, after V lost 6 bases and J lost 2 bases. This CDR3 spans 15 amino acids. Per the germline V gene, CDR1 is MNHEY and CDR2 is SMNVEV (reference sequence). The CDR3 reads CASSVIWDRAYEQYF. The CDR3 nucleotides read TGTGCCAGCAGCGTTATATGGGACAGAGCCTACGAGCAGTACTTC.

This chain joins TRBV30 and TRBJ2-2; D unresolved. The germline CDR1 and CDR2 sequences are GTSNPN and SVGIG (reference sequence). V lost 4 bases to trimming and J lost 1 base, with 10 bases between them. The CDR3 runs 14 residues. The CDR3 loop is CAWMDPRNTGELFF. The CDR3 DNA reads TGTGCCTGGATGGACCCTCGGAACACCGGGGAGCTGTTTTTT.

This clonotype was seen ten or more times. The genes are TRBV7-6 and TRBJ2-1, with a possible D match to TRBD2 (6 bases). Germline V gene lookup returns CDR1 SGHVS and CDR2 FNYEAQ. The CDR3 totals 14 residues. V lost 0 bases to trimming and J lost 6 bases, with 9 bases between them. CDR3 DNA: TGTGCCAGCAGCTTAGCGGGGGGAGGCAATGAGCAGTTCTTC. It is translated as CASSLAGGGNEQFF.

This clonotype was seen ten or more times. This rearrangement joins TRBV5-4 to TRBJ2-7; 7 nucleotides line up with TRBD2. Trimming at V came to 7 bases and at J to 0 bases, leaving 10 bases not matched to a gene. This CDR3 region has 15 residues. Germline-derived CDR1 and CDR2 are SGHNT and YYREEE (reference sequence). Written as DNA, the CDR3 is TGTGCCAGCTCGAAGGGGCGGGAGAGCTCCTACGAGCAGTACTTC. As protein: CASSKGRESSYEQYF. The whole variable domain, remainder taken from reference TRBV5-4 and TRBJ2-7, is ETGVTQSPTHLIKTRGQQVTLRCSSQSGHNTVSWYQQALGQGPQFIFQYYREEENGRGNFPPRFSGLQFPNYSSELNVNALELDDSALYLCASSKGRESSYEQYFGPGTRLTVT.

The chain links TRBV3-1 to TRBJ2-3; no clear D. V gave up 4 bases and J gave up 7 bases, with 9 bases separating them. CDR3 length equals 12 residues. Germline CDR1 reads LGHDT; CDR2 reads YNNKEL (reference sequence). As DNA, the CDR3 is TGTGCCAGCAGCCCTATGGGTAATACGCAGTATTTT. As protein: CASSPMGNTQYF.

This clonotype was seen many times. The J gene is TRBJ2-5, the V gene TRBV5-1; the match to TRBD1 covers 7 bases. The CDR3 totals 14 residues. With V trimmed by 3 bases and J by 5 bases, 7 bases remained unmatched. Per germline, CDR1 SGHRS and CDR2 YFSETQ. The DNA of the CDR3 is TGCGCCAGCAGCTCTGAGGGGGCTGGGGAGACCCAGTACTTC. This codes for CASSSEGAGETQYF.

Judged by abundance, this clonotype is medium-sized. The J gene is TRBJ2-1, the V gene TRBV6-5, with 7 bases fitting TRBD2. CDR3 length: 15 amino acids. J gave up 4 bases and V 6 bases, and 9 bases lay outside the gene matches. Germline CDR1 reads MNHEY; CDR2 reads SVGAGI. CDR3 nucleotides: TGTGCCAGCAGCTTGAATCCGGGGGGATACAATGAGCAGTTCTTC. It specifies CASSLNPGGYNEQFF.

This clonotype was counted many times. The rearrangement joins TRBV3-1 to TRBJ2-1; 7 positions agree with TRBD1. This CDR3 contains 13 residues. Germline CDR1 and CDR2: LGHDT and YNNKEL (reference sequence). J gave up 8 bases and V 2 bases, and 3 bases lay outside the gene matches. The CDR3 coding sequence is TGTGCCAGCAGCCAAAAGGGGGCTCATGAGCAGTTCTTC. It is translated as CASSQKGAHEQFF.

This clonotype was observed a handful of times. The chain couples TRBV29-1 to TRBJ1-1; no clear D. Germline loops: CDR1 SQVTM, CDR2 ANQGSEA. V shed 6 bases and J shed 3 bases, with 5 bases lying between them. The length of the CDR3 is 10 residues. Here the CDR3 reads CSVGHTEAFF. The CDR3 DNA follows: TGCAGCGTCGGACACACTGAAGCTTTCTTT.

This clonotype has more than one count but fewer than ten. This chain connects TRBV4-3 to TRBJ1-1; D not resolved. Germline V gives CDR1 LGHNA, CDR2 YSLEER. V was cut by 1 base and J by 0 bases, with 6 bases left in between. The CDR3 is 14 amino acids. In nucleotides, the CDR3 is TGCGCCAGCAGCCAAGCGGTGCTGAACACTGAAGCTTTCTTT. Its translation: CASSQAVLNTEAFF.

This clonotype was observed a few times. This rearrangement joins TRBV14 to TRBJ1-3, with a tentative D call TRBD1 (5 bases). Trimming took off 8 bases at V and 2 bases at J, with 10 bases between the two ends. This CDR3 is built from 13 residues. Germline V gene data show CDR1 as SGHDN and CDR2 as FVKESK. The chain's CDR3 is CASVGATGNTIYF. The CDR3 DNA sequence: TGTGCCAGCGTCGGGGCTACTGGAAACACCATATATTTT.

This chain connects TRBV6-2 or TRBV6-3 to TRBJ2-4, with 11 bases aligning to TRBD2. CDR1 is MNHEY, CDR2 SVGEGT, per germline. The J segment lost 11 bases and the V segment lost 5 bases, leaving 5 bases of the junction unmatched. This CDR3 spans 13 amino acids. The chain's CDR3 is CASSMGLAAVQYF. CDR3 sequence (DNA): TGTGCCAGCAGTATGGGACTAGCGGCCGTTCAGTACTTC.

The table lists this clonotype with many counts. CDR3 loop: CSARGLAEVTGELFF. The CDR3 DNA follows: TGCAGTGCTAGAGGTCTAGCGGAGGTCACCGGGGAGCTGTTTTTT. The chain employs TRBV20-1 and TRBJ2-2; 7 bases match TRBD2. The CDR3 length is 15 residues. J gave up 4 bases and V 1 base, and 6 bases lay outside the gene matches. Germline CDR1 reads DFQATT; CDR2 reads SNEGSKA (reference sequence).

Notes on this clonotype: This may stem from a read error, because a much larger clone lies one nucleotide away. The rearrangement links TRBV25-1 to TRBJ2-5; possible D gene TRBD2, 6 bases. Germline V lookup: CDR1 MGHDK, CDR2 SYGVNS. The length of the CDR3 is 16 residues. DNA for the CDR3: TGTGCCGGCAGCCCCACCGGGGTGGGGGGCCAAGAGACCCAGTACTTC. Protein sequence: CAGSPTGVGGQETQYF.

This clonotype was counted at least ten times. The genes are TRBV27 and TRBJ2-1; the match to TRBD1 covers 7 bases. The CDR3 is 16 residues long. V shed 6 bases and J 5 bases; nucleotides not matched to a gene: 13. CDR1 MNHEY and CDR2 SMNVEV come from the germline V gene (reference sequence). The CDR3 DNA is TGTGCCAGCAGCAAATTAGGGCAGGGGGTTCACAATGAGCAGTTCTTC. Translated: CASSKLGQGVHNEQFF.

The V call is TRBV4-3, the J call TRBJ2-1; TRBD2 is a possible D gene (6 bases). Germline CDR1 is LGHNA and CDR2 is YSLEER. Trimming took off 0 bases at V and 8 bases at J, with 17 bases between the two ends. The CDR3 contains 16 residues. The CDR3 nucleotides read TGCGCCAGCAGCCAAGATGTGAGACACCAGCGGGATGAGCAGTTCTTC. As protein: CASSQDVRHQRDEQFF.

In DNA, the CDR3 is TGTGCCAGCAGTTCGGACAAAGCAAGGAAAGAGACCCAGTACTTC. It translates to CASSSDKARKETQYF. The chain carries TRBV28 and TRBJ2-5; D may be TRBD1 (5 bases). Between the trimmed V and J ends, which lost 4 bases and 3 bases, there was a span of 15 bases. CDR1 is MDHEN and CDR2 is SYDVKM in the germline V gene. The CDR3 runs 15 residues.

Sample share makes this clonotype medium-sized. The gene calls are TRBV4-3 and TRBJ2-7; D gene uncertain. V dropped 4 bases and J dropped 0 bases, with 7 bases sitting between them. Germline V gene sequence: CDR1 LGHNA, CDR2 YSLEER. The CDR3 runs to 13 residues. The CDR3 spells CASSPGPSYEQYF. For the CDR3, the DNA is TGCGCCAGCAGCCCCGGGCCCTCCTACGAGCAGTACTTC.

V and J are TRBV15 and TRBJ1-2; D uncertain. The CDR3 spans 14 residues. Trimming took 0 bases from V and 6 from J, leaving 11 bases between them. CDR1 and CDR2 (germline): LNHNV, YYDKDF (reference sequence). In nucleotides, the CDR3 is TGTGCCACCAGCAGAGATTGGCGAGGGAATGGCTACACCTTC. This encodes CATSRDWRGNGYTF.

This clonotype has at least ten counts. The gene calls are TRBV29-1 and TRBJ2-1; 7 bases line up with TRBD2. Germline V gene data show CDR1 as SQVTM and CDR2 as ANQGSEA. Germline trimming cut 7 bases from V and 0 bases from J; bases unmatched to any gene: 15. CDR3 length: 17 amino acids. CDR3 sequence reads: CSANGVLAGSSYNEQFF. For the CDR3, the DNA is TGCAGCGCGAATGGGGTGTTAGCGGGCAGCTCCTACAATGAGCAGTTCTTC.

The chain recombines TRBV25-1 with TRBJ2-5; D is perhaps TRBD2 (6 bases). CDR3 length: 15 amino acids. The germline V and J ends were trimmed by 2 bases and 1 base, with 11 bases remaining between them. Germline-derived CDR1 and CDR2 are MGHDK and SYGVNS. The DNA for the CDR3 is TGTGCCAGCAGTGAAAGGAGGGTAATCCAAGAGACCCAGTACTTC. Protein product: CASSERRVIQETQYF.

This clonotype has just a few counts. V is TRBV4-3 and J is TRBJ2-1; 8 positions agree with TRBD1. Per germline, CDR1 LGHNA and CDR2 YSLEER. The length of the CDR3 is 16 residues. V was pared by 0 bases and J by 3 bases, with 4 bases of the junction left unmatched. The CDR3 bases are TGCGCCAGCAGCCAAGATCGCGACAGGGGCTACAATGAGCAGTTCTTC. It specifies CASSQDRDRGYNEQFF.